This T cell receptor (beta chain) is from a study of regulatory T cells in long-lasting Graves disease. The time point: newly diagnosed GD, antithyroid drugs for less than 3 months. From RNA extracted from PBMCs, the TCR library was made. In germline, CDR1 is SGHNT, CDR2 YENEEA. J was trimmed by 7 bases and V by 1 base; bases with no gene match: 6. The CDR3 runs 15 residues. General study results and limits: TRBV28 was favored in persistent disease, as were TRBJ1-2 and TRBJ2-5.

This clonotype was seen ten or more times. Its target is not known. Libraries of TCR beta came from iRepertoire HTBI primers plus Arm-PCR of CDR3 regions. Via MiXCR, TCRdb re-called the multiplex PCR reads, giving one row per CDR3 protein. The profile covers roughly 420,000 distinct CDR3 sequences, with about 15% appearing a single time and 20% to 25% taken by the ten largest. Another study also made use of these data, one on T cells in Graves' hyperthyroidism and ophthalmopathy. That source adds: Clinicians diagnosed patients from clinical symptoms, serum thyroxine and TRAb, thyroid ultrasound and orbital computed tomography. HTBI primers were used for first-round RT-PCR of the TCR CDR3.

This sample comprised peripheral blood mononuclear cells (PBMCs), obtained at new diagnosis, from a patient treated with antithyroid drugs. This receptor was taken from a woman between 18 and 29 years old with Graves disease. This chain joins TRBV11-3 and TRBJ2-1; TRBD1 agrees at 8 bases. CDR3 region: CASSLGRGLRNEQFF. CDR3 coding DNA: TGTGCCAGCAGCTTAGGCAGGGGGCTCAGAAATGAGCAGTTCTTC.